Listed below are T cell receptor beta chains from one sample, sequenced in a study of shared T cell receptors in the human thymus. Clones were read by immunoSEQ multiplex PCR, and TCRdb kept only the in-frame ones, dropping some. The table records under 850,000 clones, more than 75% of them present only once. The sample was also linked to a second study, of human thymus T cells.

The source material was thymocytes. Receptors were obtained from a boy in the first two years of life with a congenital heart defect. CDR3s include the opening cysteine and the closing phenylalanine or tryptophan. The D gene is left open where the match is weak. Clone size is given for some rows only: seen once, a few or many times, or a class if the clone is expanded.

j_gene	d_gene	v_gene	abundance	CDR3aa	CDR3nt
TRBJ1-5	NA	TRBV19	few	CATSRGGSVTFGRNQPQHF	TGTGCCACCTCCCGGGGGGGATCAGTCACCTTTGGGCGCAATCAGCCCCAGCATTTT
TRBJ2-1	NA	TRBV4-3	NA	CASSQDRASDNEQFF	TGCGCCAGCAGCCAAGATCGGGCTAGCGACAATGAGCAGTTCTTC
TRBJ2-2	TRBD2	TRBV4-3	NA	CASSFLGGAGELFF	TGCGCCAGCAGTTTTTTGGGGGGGGCCGGGGAGCTGTTTTTT
TRBJ2-7	NA	TRBV29-1	once	CSVVGQTGQDREAFFYEQYF	TGCAGCGTTGTCGGACAGACCGGCCAAGACCGGGAGGCGTTCTTCTACGAGCAGTACTTC
TRBJ2-7	NA	TRBV10-2	NA	CASSVQGIVASGYEQYF	TGCGCCTCCTCCGTCCAGGGAATAGTCGCATCGGGCTACGAGCAGTACTTC
TRBJ2-7	NA	TRBV19	NA	CASSIGDNPEEQYF	TGTGCCAGTAGTATCGGGGACAACCCGGAGGAGCAGTACTTC
TRBJ1-1	NA	TRBV6-1	NA	CASRHSMTDGEAFF	TGTGCCAGCAGACACTCTATGACAGACGGAGAAGCTTTCTTT
TRBJ2-1	TRBD2	TRBV4-1	NA	CASSQEEGTSGSKDEQFF	TGCGCCAGCAGCCAAGAGGAGGGCACTAGCGGGAGTAAGGATGAGCAGTTCTTC
TRBJ2-7	TRBD1	TRBV11-2	NA	CASSLDSGTGAYEQYF	TGTGCCAGCAGCTTAGACTCCGGGACAGGGGCCTACGAGCAGTACTTC
TRBJ1-3	TRBD1	TRBV27	NA	CASRPLRDRGDSSGNTIYF	TGTGCCAGCAGACCCCTCCGGGACAGGGGGGATAGCTCTGGAAACACCATATATTTT
TRBJ1-5	NA	TRBV5-4	NA	CASSQDQTDYSNQPQHF	TGTGCCAGCAGCCAAGACCAGACAGATTATAGCAATCAGCCCCAGCATTTT
TRBJ2-7	TRBD1	TRBV25-1	few	CASSGDRDSGSYEQYF	TGTGCCAGCAGTGGCGACCGGGACAGCGGCTCCTACGAGCAGTACTTC
TRBJ2-7	TRBD1	TRBV11-3	NA	CASSLDPRDSSYEQYF	TGTGCCAGCAGCTTAGACCCCCGGGACAGCTCCTACGAGCAGTACTTC
TRBJ2-5	TRBD2	TRBV9	NA	CASSVGVSGIGTQYF	TGTGCCAGCAGCGTAGGGGTTAGCGGGATCGGGACCCAGTACTTC
TRBJ1-5	NA	TRBV14	NA	CASSRRSGNQPQHF	TGTGCCAGCAGCCGCCGGAGCGGAAATCAGCCCCAGCATTTT
TRBJ2-2	TRBD2	TRBV4-3	NA	CASSPHSGRAGMDTGELFF	TGCGCCAGCAGCCCCCACAGTGGGAGGGCCGGGATGGACACCGGGGAGCTGTTTTTT
TRBJ1-2	NA	TRBV12-2	NA	CASHHIRRVYGYTF	TGTGCAAGTCACCACATTAGACGGGTCTATGGCTACACCTTC
TRBJ1-1	TRBD1	TRBV5-5	NA	CASRQGTGGTEAFF	TGTGCCAGCAGGCAAGGGACAGGGGGCACTGAAGCTTTCTTT
TRBJ2-7	TRBD2	TRBV19	NA	CASTPGGGPSYEQYF	TGTGCCAGTACCCCCGGCGGGGGGCCCTCCTACGAGCAGTACTTC
TRBJ2-7	NA	TRBV10-3	NA	CATLSSYEQYF	TGTGCCACCCTGAGCTCCTACGAGCAGTACTTC
TRBJ2-1	TRBD2	TRBV12-5	NA	CASGSAASGADEQFF	TGTGCTAGTGGTTCGGCGGCTAGCGGAGCCGATGAGCAGTTCTTC
TRBJ1-1	TRBD1	TRBV2	once	CASMGQGDMNTEAFF	TGTGCCAGCATGGGACAGGGCGACATGAACACTGAAGCTTTCTTT
TRBJ2-7	NA	TRBV5-6	NA	CASSGIGGNLYF	TGTGCCAGCAGCGGGATAGGGGGAAATCTGTACTTC
TRBJ2-1	NA	TRBV27	NA	CASSKLNEQFF	TGTGCCAGCAGTAAACTTAATGAGCAGTTCTTC
TRBJ2-2	TRBD1	TRBV9	NA	CASSGQGSRNTGELFF	TGTGCCAGCAGCGGACAGGGGTCGCGCAACACCGGGGAGCTGTTTTTT
TRBJ2-1	TRBD2	TRBV5-8	NA	CARGESHEQFF	TGTGCCCGGGGGGAGAGCCATGAGCAGTTCTTC
TRBJ2-1	TRBD2	TRBV5-4	NA	CASSLVSGRGNNEQFF	TGTGCCAGCAGCTTGGTTAGCGGGAGGGGGAACAATGAGCAGTTCTTC
TRBJ2-4	NA	TRBV30	once	CAWSWAAENIQYF	TGTGCCTGGAGTTGGGCAGCGGAAAACATTCAGTACTTC
TRBJ2-7	NA	TRBV5-1	NA	CASSCGQGGWYEQYF	TGCGCCAGCAGCTGCGGACAGGGAGGGTGGTACGAGCAGTACTTC
TRBJ2-2	TRBD1	TRBV11-2	NA	CASSLGGQGGNTGELFF	TGTGCCAGCAGCTTAGGGGGACAGGGGGGGAACACCGGGGAGCTGTTTTTT
TRBJ2-7	TRBD2	TRBV11-2	NA	CASSLEGTSGNDEQYF	TGTGCCAGCAGCTTAGAGGGGACTAGCGGGAACGACGAGCAGTACTTC
TRBJ1-2	NA	TRBV4-3	NA	CASSQDGDYGYTF	TGCGCCAGCAGCCAAGACGGTGACTATGGCTACACCTTC
TRBJ1-2	NA	TRBV27	NA	CASSFRNRQGSLYGYTF	TGTGCCAGCAGTTTCCGAAACCGCCAGGGGTCGCTCTATGGCTACACCTTC
TRBJ1-5	NA	TRBV27	NA	CASSFNSGDGNQPQHF	TGTGCCAGCAGTTTCAATTCGGGGGACGGCAATCAGCCCCAGCATTTT
TRBJ1-5	NA	TRBV28	NA	CASSLAWRCLNQPQHF	TGTGCCAGCAGTTTAGCATGGAGGTGCCTCAATCAGCCCCAGCATTTT
TRBJ2-7	TRBD2	TRBV10-1	NA	CASSESREGGGSFSYEQYF	TGCGCCAGCAGTGAGTCGAGGGAAGGAGGCGGGAGCTTTTCCTACGAGCAGTACTTC
TRBJ2-1	NA	TRBV2	NA	CASSGGLHNEQFF	TGTGCCAGCAGTGGGGGACTTCACAATGAGCAGTTCTTC
TRBJ2-2	NA	TRBV13	NA	CASSAPGHQAGGELFF	TGTGCCAGCAGCGCCCCGGGACACCAAGCAGGCGGGGAGCTGTTTTTT
TRBJ2-7	NA	TRBV29-1	NA	CSVDGGADSYEQYF	TGCAGCGTTGACGGGGGAGCCGACTCCTACGAGCAGTACTTC
TRBJ1-2	NA	TRBV27	NA	CASSLGQFNYGYTF	TGTGCCAGCAGTTTAGGACAGTTTAACTATGGCTACACCTTC
TRBJ2-3	TRBD2	TRBV28	NA	CASSHCRGDGPSTDTQYF	TGTGCCAGCAGCCACTGCCGGGGGGACGGTCCTAGCACAGATACGCAGTATTTT
TRBJ2-5	NA	TRBV30	NA	CAWNSGAQETQYF	TGTGCCTGGAACTCTGGGGCACAAGAGACCCAGTACTTC
TRBJ2-1	TRBD2	TRBV4-2	NA	CASSQEERTSGTKNHNEQFF	TGTGCCAGCAGCCAAGAAGAGCGGACTAGCGGGACCAAAAACCACAATGAGCAGTTCTTC
TRBJ1-6	TRBD1	TRBV15	once	CATSSGDREGSPLHF	TGTGCCACCAGCAGTGGGGACAGGGAAGGTTCACCCCTCCACTTT
TRBJ2-1	TRBD1	TRBV9	NA	CASSVETGGHNEQFF	TGTGCCAGCAGCGTAGAGACAGGGGGCCACAATGAGCAGTTCTTC
TRBJ1-1	NA	TRBV5-1	NA	CASSLLGANTEAFF	TGCGCCAGCAGCTTGCTAGGGGCGAACACTGAAGCTTTCTTT
TRBJ2-1	TRBD2	TRBV6-1	NA	CASSPASGRSDEQFF	TGTGCCAGTTCCCCCGCTAGCGGGAGATCCGATGAGCAGTTCTTC
TRBJ2-1	NA	TRBV7-9	NA	CASSPGLWPYNEQFF	TGTGCCAGCAGCCCAGGCTTGTGGCCCTACAATGAGCAGTTCTTC